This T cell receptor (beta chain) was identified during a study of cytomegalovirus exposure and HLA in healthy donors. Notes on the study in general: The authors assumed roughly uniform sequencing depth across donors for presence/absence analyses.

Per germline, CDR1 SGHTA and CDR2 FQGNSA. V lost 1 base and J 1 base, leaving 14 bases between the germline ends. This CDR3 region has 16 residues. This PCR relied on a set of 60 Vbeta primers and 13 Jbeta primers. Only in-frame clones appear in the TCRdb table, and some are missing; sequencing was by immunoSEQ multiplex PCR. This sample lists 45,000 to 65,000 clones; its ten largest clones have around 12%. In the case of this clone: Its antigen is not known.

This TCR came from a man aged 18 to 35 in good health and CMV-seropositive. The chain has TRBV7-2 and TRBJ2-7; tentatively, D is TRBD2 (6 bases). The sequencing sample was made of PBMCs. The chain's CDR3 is CASSLGPGTLSYEQYF. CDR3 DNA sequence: TGTGCCAGCAGCTTAGGCCCCGGGACTCTGTCCTACGAGCAGTACTTC.